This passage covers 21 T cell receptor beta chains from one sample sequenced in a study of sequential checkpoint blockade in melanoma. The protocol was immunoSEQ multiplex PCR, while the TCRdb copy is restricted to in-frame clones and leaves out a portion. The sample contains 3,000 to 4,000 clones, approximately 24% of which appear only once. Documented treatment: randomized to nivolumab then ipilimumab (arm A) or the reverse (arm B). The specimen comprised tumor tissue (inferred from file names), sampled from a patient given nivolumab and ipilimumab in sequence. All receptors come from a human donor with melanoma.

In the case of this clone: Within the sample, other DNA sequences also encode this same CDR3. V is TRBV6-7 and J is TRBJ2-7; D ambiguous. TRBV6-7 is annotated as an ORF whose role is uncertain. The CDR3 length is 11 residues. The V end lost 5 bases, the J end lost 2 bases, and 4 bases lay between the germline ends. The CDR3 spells CASSEPYEQYF. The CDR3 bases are TGTGCCAGCAGTGAGCCCTACGAGCAGTACTTC.

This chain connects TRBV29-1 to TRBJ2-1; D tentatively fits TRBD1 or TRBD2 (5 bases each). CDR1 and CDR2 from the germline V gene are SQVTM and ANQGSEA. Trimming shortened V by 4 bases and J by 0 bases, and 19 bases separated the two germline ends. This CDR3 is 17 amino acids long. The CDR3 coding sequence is TGCAGCGTTGGACTGGGTCGGGGCAGAAGCTCCTACAATGAGCAGTTCTTC. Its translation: CSVGLGRGRSSYNEQFF.

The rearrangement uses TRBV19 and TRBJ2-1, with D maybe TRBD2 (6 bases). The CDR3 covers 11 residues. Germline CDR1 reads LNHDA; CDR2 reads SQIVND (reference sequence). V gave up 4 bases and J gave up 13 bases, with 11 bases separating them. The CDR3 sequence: CASSKGGQQFF. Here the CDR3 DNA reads TGTGCCAGTAGTAAAGGAGGGCAACAGTTCTTC.

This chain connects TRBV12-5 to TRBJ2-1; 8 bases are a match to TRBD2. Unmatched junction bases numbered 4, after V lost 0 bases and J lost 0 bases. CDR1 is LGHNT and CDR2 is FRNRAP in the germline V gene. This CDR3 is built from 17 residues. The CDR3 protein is CASGLVSGGPSYNEQFF. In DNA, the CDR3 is TGTGCTAGTGGTTTGGTCAGCGGGGGTCCCTCCTACAATGAGCAGTTCTTC. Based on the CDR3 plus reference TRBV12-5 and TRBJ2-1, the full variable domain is DARVTQTPRHKVTEMGQEVTMRCQPILGHNTVFWYRQTMMQGLELLAYFRNRAPLDDSGMPKDRFSAEMPDATLATLKIQPSEPRDSAVYFCASGLVSGGPSYNEQFFGPGTRLTVL.

CDR3 coding DNA: TGTGCCAGTTCTCCGTACTCCTACAATGAGCAGTTCTTC. The encoded protein is CASSPYSYNEQFF. The V call is TRBV19, the J call TRBJ2-1; D gene unclear. V dropped 8 bases and J dropped 0 bases, with 8 bases sitting between them. The CDR3 extends over 13 amino acids. Germline CDR1 LNHDA, CDR2 SQIVND (reference sequence).

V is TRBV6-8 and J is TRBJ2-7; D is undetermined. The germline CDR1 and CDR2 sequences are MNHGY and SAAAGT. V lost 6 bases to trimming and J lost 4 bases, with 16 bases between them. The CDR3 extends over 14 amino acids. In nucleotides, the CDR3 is TGTGCCAGCAGCCCGGAAGGCCTTAGGTACGAGCAGTACTTC. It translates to CASSPEGLRYEQYF.

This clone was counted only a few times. CDR3 residues: CASSYPGTGLVYGYTF. The CDR3 DNA reads as TGTGCCAGCAGTTACCCTGGGACAGGGCTTGTCTATGGCTACACCTTC. The chain couples TRBV6-8 to TRBJ1-2; TRBD1 aligns across 9 bases. J lost 4 bases, V lost 2 bases, and 8 bases had no gene match. The CDR3 has 16 amino acids. CDR1 MNHGY and CDR2 SAAAGT come from the germline V gene.

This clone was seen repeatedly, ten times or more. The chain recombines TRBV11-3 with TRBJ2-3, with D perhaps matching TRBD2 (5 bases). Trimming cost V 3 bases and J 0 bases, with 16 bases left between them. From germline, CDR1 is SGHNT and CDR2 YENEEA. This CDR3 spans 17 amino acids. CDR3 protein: CASSLVVGLMSTDTQYF. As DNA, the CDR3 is TGTGCCAGCAGCTTGGTAGTAGGACTCATGAGCACAGATACGCAGTATTTT.

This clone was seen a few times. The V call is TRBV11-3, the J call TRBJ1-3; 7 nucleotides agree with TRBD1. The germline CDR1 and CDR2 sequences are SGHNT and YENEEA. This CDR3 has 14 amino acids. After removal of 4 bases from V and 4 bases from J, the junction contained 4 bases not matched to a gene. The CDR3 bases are TGTGCCAGCAGCTCTGGACAGGCCGGAAACACCATATATTTT. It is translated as CASSSGQAGNTIYF.

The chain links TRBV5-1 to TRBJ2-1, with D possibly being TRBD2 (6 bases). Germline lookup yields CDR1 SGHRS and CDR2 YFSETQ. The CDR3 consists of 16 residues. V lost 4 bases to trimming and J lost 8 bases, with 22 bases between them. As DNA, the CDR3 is TGCGCCAGCAGCCCTGGAGAGGTCCGGGGGTCGGATGAGCAGTTCTTC. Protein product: CASSPGEVRGSDEQFF.

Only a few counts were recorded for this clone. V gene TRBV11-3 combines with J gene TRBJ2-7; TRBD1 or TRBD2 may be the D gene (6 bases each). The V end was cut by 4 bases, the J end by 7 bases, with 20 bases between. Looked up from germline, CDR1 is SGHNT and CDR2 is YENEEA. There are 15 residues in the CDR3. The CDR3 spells CASSSGGGSTGEQYF. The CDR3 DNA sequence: TGTGCCAGCAGCTCCGGGGGCGGGTCTACGGGAGAGCAGTACTTC.

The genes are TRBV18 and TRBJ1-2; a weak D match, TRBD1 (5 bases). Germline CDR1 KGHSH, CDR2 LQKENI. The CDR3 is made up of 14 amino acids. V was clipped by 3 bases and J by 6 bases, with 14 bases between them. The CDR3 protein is CASSPGRASDGYTF. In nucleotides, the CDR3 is TGTGCCAGCTCACCGGGACGGGCGAGTGATGGCTACACCTTC.

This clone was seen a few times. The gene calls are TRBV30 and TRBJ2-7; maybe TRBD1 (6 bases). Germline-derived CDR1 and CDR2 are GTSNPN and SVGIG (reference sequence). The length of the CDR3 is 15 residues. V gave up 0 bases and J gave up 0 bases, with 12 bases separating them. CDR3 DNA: TGTGCCTGGAGTGTAAGCCAGGACAGCTCCTACGAGCAGTACTTC. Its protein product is CAWSVSQDSSYEQYF.

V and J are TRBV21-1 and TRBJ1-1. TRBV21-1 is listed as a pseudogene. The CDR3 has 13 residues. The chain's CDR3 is CASSWGGYTEAFF. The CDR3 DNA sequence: TGTGCCAGCAGTTGGGGGGGCTACACTGAAGCTTTCTTT.

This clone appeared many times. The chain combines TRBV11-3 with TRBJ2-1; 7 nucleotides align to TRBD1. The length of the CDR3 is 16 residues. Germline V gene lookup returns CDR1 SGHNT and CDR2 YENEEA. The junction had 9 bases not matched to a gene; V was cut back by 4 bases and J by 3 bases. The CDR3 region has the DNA TGTGCCAGCAGCTCCTATCGGACAGGATACTACAATGAGCAGTTCTTC. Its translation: CASSSYRTGYYNEQFF. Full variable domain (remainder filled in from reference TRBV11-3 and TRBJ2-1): EAGVVQSPRYKIIEKKQPVAFWCNPISGHNTLYWYLQNLGQGPELLIRYENEEAVDDSQLPKDRFSAERLKGVDSTLKIQPAELGDSAVYLCASSSYRTGYYNEQFFGPGTRLTVL.

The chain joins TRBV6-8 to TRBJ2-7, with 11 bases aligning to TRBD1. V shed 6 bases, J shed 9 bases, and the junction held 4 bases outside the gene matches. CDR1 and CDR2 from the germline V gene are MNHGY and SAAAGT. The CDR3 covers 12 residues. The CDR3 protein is CASRDRGLGQYF. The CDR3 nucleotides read TGTGCCAGCAGGGACAGGGGGCTCGGGCAGTACTTC.

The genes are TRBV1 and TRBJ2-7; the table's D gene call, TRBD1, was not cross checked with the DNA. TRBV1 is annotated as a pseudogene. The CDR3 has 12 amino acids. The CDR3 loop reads CASSLNGLEQYF. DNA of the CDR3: TGCGCCAGCAGCTTGAATGGGCTCGAGCAGTACTTC.

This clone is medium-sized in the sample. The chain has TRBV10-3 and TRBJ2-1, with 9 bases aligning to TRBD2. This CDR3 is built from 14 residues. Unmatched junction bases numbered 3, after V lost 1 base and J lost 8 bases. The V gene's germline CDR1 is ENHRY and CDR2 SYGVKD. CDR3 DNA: TGTGCCATCAGTGAGTTATTAGCGGGGGATGAGCAGTTCTTC. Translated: CAISELLAGDEQFF.

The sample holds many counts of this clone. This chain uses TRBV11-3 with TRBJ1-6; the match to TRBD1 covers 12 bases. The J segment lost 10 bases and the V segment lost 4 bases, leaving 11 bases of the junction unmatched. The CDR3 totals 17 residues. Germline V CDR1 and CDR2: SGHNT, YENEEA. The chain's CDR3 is CASSSLPRDRGQSPLHF. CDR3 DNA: TGTGCCAGCAGCTCCCTACCCCGGGACAGGGGGCAATCACCCCTCCACTTT.

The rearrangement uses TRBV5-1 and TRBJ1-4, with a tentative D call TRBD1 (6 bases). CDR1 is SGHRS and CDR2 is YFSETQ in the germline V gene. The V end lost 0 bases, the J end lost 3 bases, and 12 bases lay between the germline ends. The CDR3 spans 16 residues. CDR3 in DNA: TGCGCCAGCAGCTTGGCCATCGGGGGCCCTAATGAAAAACTGTTTTTT. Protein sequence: CASSLAIGGPNEKLFF.

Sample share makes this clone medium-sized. CDR3 region: CAWSVELGGTEAFF. The CDR3 nucleotides are TGTGCCTGGAGTGTAGAATTAGGCGGCACTGAAGCTTTCTTT. J is TRBJ1-1 and V is TRBV30; no firm D call. Germline V gene lookup returns CDR1 GTSNPN and CDR2 SVGIG (reference sequence). The ends were cut back, 0 bases at V and 4 bases at J, with 12 bases in the middle. This CDR3 spans 14 amino acids. Full variable domain (outside the CDR3, taken from reference TRBV30 and TRBJ1-1): SQTIHQWPATLVQPVGSPLSLECTVEGTSNPNLYWYRQAAGRGLQLLFYSVGIGQISSEVPQNLSASRPQDRQFILSSKKLLLSDSGFYLCAWSVELGGTEAFFGQGTRLTVV.